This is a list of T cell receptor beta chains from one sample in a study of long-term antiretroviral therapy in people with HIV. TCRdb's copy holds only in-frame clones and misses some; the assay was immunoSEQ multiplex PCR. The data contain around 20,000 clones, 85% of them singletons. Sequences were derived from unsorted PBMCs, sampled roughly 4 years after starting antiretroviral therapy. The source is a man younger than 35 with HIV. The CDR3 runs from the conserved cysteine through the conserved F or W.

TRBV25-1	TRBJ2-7	CASNDPFRDEQYF
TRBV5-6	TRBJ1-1	CASSPGGLEAFF
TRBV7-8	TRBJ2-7	CASTPLTRSYEQYF
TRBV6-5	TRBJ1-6	CASRGRQGHNSPLHF
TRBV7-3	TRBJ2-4	CASSLEGQTIQYF
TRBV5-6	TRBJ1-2	CASSFSDPEEDYGYTF
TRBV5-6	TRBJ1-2	CASWSGDTGYTF
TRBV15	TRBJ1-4	CATSRDREGDEKLFF
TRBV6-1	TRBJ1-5	CASSELLYSNQPQHF
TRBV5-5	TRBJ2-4	CASSLWSRDRDIQYF
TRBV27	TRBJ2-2	CASSIGGTGELFF
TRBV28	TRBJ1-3	CASSTSRSGNTIYF
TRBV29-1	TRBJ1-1	CSVDLGGTEAFF